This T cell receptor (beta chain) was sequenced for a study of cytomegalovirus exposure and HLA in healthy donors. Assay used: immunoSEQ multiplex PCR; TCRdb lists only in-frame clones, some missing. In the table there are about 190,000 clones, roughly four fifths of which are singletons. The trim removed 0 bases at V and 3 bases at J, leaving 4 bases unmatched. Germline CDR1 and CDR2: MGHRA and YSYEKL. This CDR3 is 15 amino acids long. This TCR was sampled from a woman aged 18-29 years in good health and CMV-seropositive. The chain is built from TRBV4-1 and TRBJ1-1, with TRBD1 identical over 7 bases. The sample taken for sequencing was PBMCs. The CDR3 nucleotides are TGCGCCAGCAGCCAAGAAGGGACAGTTGACACTGAAGCTTTCTTT. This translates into CASSQEGTVDTEAFF.